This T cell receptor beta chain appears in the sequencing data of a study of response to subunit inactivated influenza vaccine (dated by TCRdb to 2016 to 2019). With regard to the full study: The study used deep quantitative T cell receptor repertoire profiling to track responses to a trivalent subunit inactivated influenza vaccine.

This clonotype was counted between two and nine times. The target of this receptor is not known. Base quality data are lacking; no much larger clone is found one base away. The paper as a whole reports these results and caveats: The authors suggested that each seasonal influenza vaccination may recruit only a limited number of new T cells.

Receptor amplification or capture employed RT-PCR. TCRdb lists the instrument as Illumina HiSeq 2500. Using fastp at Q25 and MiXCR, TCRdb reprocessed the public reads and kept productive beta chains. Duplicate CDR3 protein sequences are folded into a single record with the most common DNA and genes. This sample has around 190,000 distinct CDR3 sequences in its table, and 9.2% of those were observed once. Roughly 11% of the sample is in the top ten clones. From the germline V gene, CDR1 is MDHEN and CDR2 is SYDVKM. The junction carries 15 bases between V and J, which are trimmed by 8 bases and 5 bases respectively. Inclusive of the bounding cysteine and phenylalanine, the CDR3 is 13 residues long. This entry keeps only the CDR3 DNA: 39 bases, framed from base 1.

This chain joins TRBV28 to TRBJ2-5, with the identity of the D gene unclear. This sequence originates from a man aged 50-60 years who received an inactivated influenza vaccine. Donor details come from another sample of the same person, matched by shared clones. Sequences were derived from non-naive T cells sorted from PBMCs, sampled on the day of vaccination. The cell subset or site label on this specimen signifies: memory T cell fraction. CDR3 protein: CASGPIGRETQYF. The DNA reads TGTGCCAGCGGGCCTATTGGAAGGGAGACCCAGTACTTC.